The present T cell receptor (beta chain) was sequenced within a study of OX40 agonist ivuxolimab in advanced cancers. Notes on the research overall: Ivuxolimab, which targeted the costimulatory receptor OX40 (CD134), was an agonistic, fully human IgG2 monoclonal antibody. The monotherapy dose-escalation portion (N of about 50 patients) of the phase I ivuxolimab trial is reported in the paper. Partial responses occurred in three dose-escalation patients: two with cutaneous melanoma and one with hepatocellular carcinoma. Intravenous ivuxolimab was administered to patients every 2 weeks at six dose levels: 0.01, 0.1, 0.3, 1.5, 3 and 10 mg/kg. Peripheral TCRbeta sequencing aimed to test whether ivuxolimab altered TCR sequence diversity and caused clonal T-cell expansion. Prior anti-PD-1, anti-PD-L1 or anti-CTLA-4 therapy was permitted, and 40% of dose-escalation patients had received checkpoint inhibitors. The dose-escalation cohort was over 70% male with a mean age of around 62 years, ranging from roughly 20 to 80. Of the approximately 54 dose-escalation patients, hepatocellular carcinoma was present in about 19, melanoma in roughly 15, renal cell carcinoma in 9 and head and neck cancer in 9.

The junction carries 11 bases between V and J, which are trimmed by 0 bases and 3 bases respectively. CDR1 LNHDA and CDR2 SQIVND are derived from the germline V gene (reference sequence). Taken from cysteine to phenylalanine, the CDR3 has 16 residues. Only the CDR3 portion is preserved as DNA: 48 bases, with reading frame beginning at the first base. This clone has a handful of counts. This receptor's antigen is unknown. Per-nucleotide qualities are absent, and no much larger clonotype sits a single base away. Patients with a history of autoimmune disease or receiving systemic immunosuppression were excluded from the trial. Peripheral blood for TCR sequencing was collected from all dose cohorts at baseline, on cycle 4 day 1, and on cycle 7 day 1. The samples were taken from a phase I, first-in-human, multicenter, open-label dose-escalation trial of ivuxolimab. The trial enrolled adults with locally advanced or metastatic head and neck squamous cell, hepatocellular, melanoma or renal cell carcinoma. CD4+ and CD8+ T cells were sorted separately from peripheral blood before TCR sequencing.

Overall results and qualifications from the work: Clonal expansion of both CD4+ and CD8+ blood T cells was observed from baseline to week 6 at doses 0.1 to 3.0 mg/kg. The antigen specificity of the peripheral T cells that underwent clonal expansion was not determined. Low levels of normalized T-cell clonal expansion were also seen in some nonresponding patients. In the 0.1-3.0 mg/kg groups, partial responders were among the patients with the lowest normalized peripheral clonal expansion, particularly in CD8+ T cells. After ivuxolimab, more expanded clones were found on average in CD8+ T cells than in CD4+ T cells.

To sequence the TCRbeta CDR3 region, genomic DNA was isolated from the sorted cells. TCRbeta CDR3 regions were sequenced using the immunoSEQ Assay. Held by TCRdb, this immuneACCESS table contains in-frame sequences only and omits some clones. Under half of the omission traces to an unresolved V gene where checked; the cause of the rest is unknown. This sample is represented by 25,000 to 35,000 clones; around 88% of them were singletons. Together, the top ten hold 31% of the sample. This TCR was recovered from an adult with an advanced solid tumor such as melanoma, head and neck, liver or kidney cancer. This chain is built from TRBV19 and TRBJ1-4, with no reliable assignment of the D segment. The sample here was CD4+ or CD8+ T cells sorted from blood, taken in a trial of the OX40 agonist ivuxolimab. The nucleotides are TGTGCCAGTAGTATAGATCTGAAAGGGCCTAATGAAAAACTGTTTTTT. Its coded protein is CASSIDLKGPNEKLFF. Outside the CDR3, residues come from the reference TRBV19 and TRBJ1-4 proteins, so the full variable domain is: DGGITQSPKYLFRKEGQNVTLSCEQNLNHDAMYWYRQDPGQGLRLIYYSQIVNDFQKGDIAEGYSVSREKKESFPLTVTSAQKNPTAFYLCASSIDLKGPNEKLFFGSGTQLSVL.